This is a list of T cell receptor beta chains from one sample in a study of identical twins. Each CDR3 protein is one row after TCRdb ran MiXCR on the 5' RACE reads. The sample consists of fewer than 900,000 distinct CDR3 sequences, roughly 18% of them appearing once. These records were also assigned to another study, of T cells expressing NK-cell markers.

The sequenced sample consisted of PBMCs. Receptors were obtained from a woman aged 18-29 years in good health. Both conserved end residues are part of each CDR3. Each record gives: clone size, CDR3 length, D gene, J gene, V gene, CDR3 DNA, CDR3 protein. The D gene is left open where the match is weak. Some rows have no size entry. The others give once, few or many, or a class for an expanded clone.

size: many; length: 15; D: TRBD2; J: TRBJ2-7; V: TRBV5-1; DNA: TGCGCCAGCAGCTTGGAGCCTAGCGGGGTCTACGAGCAGTACTTC; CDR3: CASSLEPSGVYEQYF
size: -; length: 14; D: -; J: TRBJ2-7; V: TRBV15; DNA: TGTGCCACCAGCAGAGAGCCCGATTCCTACGAGCAGTACTTC; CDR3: CATSREPDSYEQYF
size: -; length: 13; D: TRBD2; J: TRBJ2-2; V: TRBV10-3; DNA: TGTGCCATCGGCGGGGGGTCCACCGGGGAGCTGTTTTTT; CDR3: CAIGGGSTGELFF
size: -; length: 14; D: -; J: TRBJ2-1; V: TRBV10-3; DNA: TGTGCCATCAGTGATGAGGGCTCCTACAATGAGCAGTTCTTC; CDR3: CAISDEGSYNEQFF
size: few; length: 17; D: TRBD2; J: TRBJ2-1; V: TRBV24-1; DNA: TGTGCCACCAGTGATAATACCGGGACTAGCTCCCTTTATGAGCAGTTCTTC; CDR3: CATSDNTGTSSLYEQFF
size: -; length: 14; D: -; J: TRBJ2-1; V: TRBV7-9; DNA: TGTGCCAGCAGCCATCCCTTAGGGCCAAATGAGCAGTTCTTC; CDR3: CASSHPLGPNEQFF
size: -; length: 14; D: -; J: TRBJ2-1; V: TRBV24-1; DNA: TGTGCCACCAGTGATGGGACCGTGCCCGGCGGGCAGTTCTTC; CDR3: CATSDGTVPGGQFF
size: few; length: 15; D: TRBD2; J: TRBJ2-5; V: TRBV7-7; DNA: TGTGCTAGCAGCTTAGTCGGGGGGGCAGGAGAGACCCAGTACTTC; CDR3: CASSLVGGAGETQYF
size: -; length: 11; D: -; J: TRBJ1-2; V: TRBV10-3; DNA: TGTGCCATCAGTGGGCAGTATGGCTACACCTTC; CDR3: CAISGQYGYTF
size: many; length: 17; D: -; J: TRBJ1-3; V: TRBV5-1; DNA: TGCGCCAGCAGATGGGACGACGCAACCGGCGCTGGAAACACCATATATTTT; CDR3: CASRWDDATGAGNTIYF
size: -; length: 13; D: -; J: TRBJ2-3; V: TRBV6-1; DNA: TGTGCCAGCAACGGCAGACCGGTAGATACGCAGTATTTT; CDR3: CASNGRPVDTQYF
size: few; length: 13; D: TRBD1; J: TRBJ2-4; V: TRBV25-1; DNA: TGTGCCAGCAGGGGACAGGGAAAAAACATTCAGTACTTC; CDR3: CASRGQGKNIQYF
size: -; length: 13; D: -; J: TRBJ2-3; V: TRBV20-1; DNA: TGCAGTGCTAGCGATGGTTACACAGATACGCAGTATTTT; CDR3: CSASDGYTDTQYF
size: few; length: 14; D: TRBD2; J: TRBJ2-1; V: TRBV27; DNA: TGTGCCAGCAGTTTAGGCGGGAGGGTGTATGAGCAGTTCTTC; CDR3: CASSLGGRVYEQFF
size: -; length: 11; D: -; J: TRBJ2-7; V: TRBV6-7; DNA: TGTGCCAGCAGTTGGCCCGACGAGCAGTACTTC; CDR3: CASSWPDEQYF
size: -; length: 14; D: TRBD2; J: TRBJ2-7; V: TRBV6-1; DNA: TGTGCCAGCAACCGACTAGCGGGGCACTACGAGCAGTACTTC; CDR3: CASNRLAGHYEQYF
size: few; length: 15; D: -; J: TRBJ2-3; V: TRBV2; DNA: TGTGCCAGCAGTGCTCCAAAGGGTGGCACAGATACGCAGTATTTT; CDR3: CASSAPKGGTDTQYF
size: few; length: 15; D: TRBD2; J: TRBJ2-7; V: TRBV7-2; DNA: TGTGCCAGCAGCTTTACTAGCGTACCCTCCTACGAGCAGTACTTC; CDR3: CASSFTSVPSYEQYF
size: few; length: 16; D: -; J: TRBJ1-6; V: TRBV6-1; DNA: TGTGCCAGCAGTCCCTGGGGTGGGCAGGGCAGTTCACCCCTCCACTTT; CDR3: CASSPWGGQGSSPLHF
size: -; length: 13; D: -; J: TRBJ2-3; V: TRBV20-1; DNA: TGCAGTGCTCCGCCTTCGGGGGCAGATACGCAGTATTTT; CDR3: CSAPPSGADTQYF
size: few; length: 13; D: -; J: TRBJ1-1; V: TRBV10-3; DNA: TGTGCCATCGATGGCGGGGAAAACACTGAAGCTTTCTTT; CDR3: CAIDGGENTEAFF
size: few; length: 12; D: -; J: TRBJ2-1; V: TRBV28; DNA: TGTGCCAGCAAACGGGGCCTGAATGAGCAGTTCTTC; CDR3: CASKRGLNEQFF
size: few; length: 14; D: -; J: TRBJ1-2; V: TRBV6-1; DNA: TGTGCCAGCAGTGAATCCTGGGGGAACTATGGCTACACCTTC; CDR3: CASSESWGNYGYTF
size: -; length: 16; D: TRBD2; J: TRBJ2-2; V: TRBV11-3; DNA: TGTGCCAGCAGGATCCCGGGACTAGCGTACGGCGGGGAGCTGTTTTTT; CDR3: CASRIPGLAYGGELFF
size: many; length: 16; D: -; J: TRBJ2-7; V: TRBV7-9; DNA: TGTGCCAGCAGCCATCCTGCGCTAGGGCTAACCTACGAGCAGTACTTC; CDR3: CASSHPALGLTYEQYF
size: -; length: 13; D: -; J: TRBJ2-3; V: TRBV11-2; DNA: TGTGCCAGCAGCTTAGAGGTGGCTGATACGCAGTATTTT; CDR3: CASSLEVADTQYF
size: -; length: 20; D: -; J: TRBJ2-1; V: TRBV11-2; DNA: TGTGCCAGCAGCTTAGTTGCTTGGACAGGGACCAGCGGGGGATACAATGAGCAGTTCTTC; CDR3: CASSLVAWTGTSGGYNEQFF
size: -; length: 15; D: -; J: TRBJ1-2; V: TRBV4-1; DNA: TGCGCCAGCAGCCAGCCTAGACAGGTTATTAATGGCTACACCTTC; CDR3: CASSQPRQVINGYTF
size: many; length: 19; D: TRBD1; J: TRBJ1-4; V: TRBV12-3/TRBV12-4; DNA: TGTGCCAGCAGTTTAAGGACAGGGGGTTCGGCCCCAACTAATGAAAAACTGTTTTTT; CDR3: CASSLRTGGSAPTNEKLFF
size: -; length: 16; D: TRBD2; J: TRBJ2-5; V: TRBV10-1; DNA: TGCGCCAGCAGTGAGTTTCAGCGGGGGACCCAAGAGACCCAGTACTTC; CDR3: CASSEFQRGTQETQYF
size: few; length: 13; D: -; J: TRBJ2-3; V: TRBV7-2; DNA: TGTGCCAGCAGCTTAGAGGGGAGGGATACGCAGTATTTT; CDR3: CASSLEGRDTQYF
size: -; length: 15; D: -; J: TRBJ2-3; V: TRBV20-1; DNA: TGCAGTGGGGGCGGATCCGGGACGGTCACAGATACGCAGTATTTT; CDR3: CSGGGSGTVTDTQYF
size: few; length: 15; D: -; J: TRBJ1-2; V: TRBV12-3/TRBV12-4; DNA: TGTGCCAGCAGTTTAGGCCGGATCGACCTCTATGGCTACACCTTC; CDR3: CASSLGRIDLYGYTF
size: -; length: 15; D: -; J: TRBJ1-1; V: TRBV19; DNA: TGTGCCAGTAGTATGAGGCGGAAAGGAGACACTGAAGCTTTCTTT; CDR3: CASSMRRKGDTEAFF
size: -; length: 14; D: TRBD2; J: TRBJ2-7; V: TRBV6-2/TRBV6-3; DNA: TGTGCCAGCAGGATTAGCGGGACCTTATACGAGCAGTACTTC; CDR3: CASRISGTLYEQYF
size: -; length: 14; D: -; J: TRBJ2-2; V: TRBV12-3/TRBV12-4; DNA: TGTGCCAGCAGTTTCGGAGGGGGAGCCGGGGAGCTGTTTTTT; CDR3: CASSFGGGAGELFF
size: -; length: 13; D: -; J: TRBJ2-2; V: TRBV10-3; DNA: TGTGCCATCCGGGACTCCAGCACCGGGGAGCTGTTTTTT; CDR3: CAIRDSSTGELFF
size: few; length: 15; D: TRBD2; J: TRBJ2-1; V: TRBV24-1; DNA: TGTGCCACCAGTGATGGTCTAGCGGGATCCAATGAGCAGTTCTTC; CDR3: CATSDGLAGSNEQFF
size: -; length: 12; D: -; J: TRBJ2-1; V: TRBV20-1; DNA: TGCAGTGCTAATGTTTTGGGGCCAGAGCAGTTCTTC; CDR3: CSANVLGPEQFF
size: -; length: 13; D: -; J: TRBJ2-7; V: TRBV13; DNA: TGTGCCAGCAGCGAAGGACGGGGCTACGAGCAGTACTTC; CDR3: CASSEGRGYEQYF
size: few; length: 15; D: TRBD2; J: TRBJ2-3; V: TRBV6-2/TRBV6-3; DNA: TGTGCCAGCAGTTACGCGGGACTAAGAACAGATACGCAGTATTTT; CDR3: CASSYAGLRTDTQYF
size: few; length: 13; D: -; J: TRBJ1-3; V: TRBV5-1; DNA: TGCGCCAGCAGCTTGGGACAGGGAAACACCATATATTTT; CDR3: CASSLGQGNTIYF
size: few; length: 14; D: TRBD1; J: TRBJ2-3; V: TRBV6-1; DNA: TGTGCCAGCAGTGGGACAGGGGGACACCGTACGCAGTATTTT; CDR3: CASSGTGGHRTQYF
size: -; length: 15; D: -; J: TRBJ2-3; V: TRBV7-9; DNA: TGTGCCAGCAGCTACGTCCAGTCCGACACAGATACGCAGTATTTT; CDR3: CASSYVQSDTDTQYF
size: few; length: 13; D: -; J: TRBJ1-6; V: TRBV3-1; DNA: TGTGCCAGCAGCCAAGCGCTGGGTTCACCCCTCCACTTT; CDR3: CASSQALGSPLHF
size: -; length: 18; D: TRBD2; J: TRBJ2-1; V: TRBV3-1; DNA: TGTGCCAGCACCCTAGCGGGAGGGCCTCCTAGCTCCTACAATGAGCAGTTCTTC; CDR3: CASTLAGGPPSSYNEQFF
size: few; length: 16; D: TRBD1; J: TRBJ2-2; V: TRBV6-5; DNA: TGTGCCAGCAGTTACTCGGGACAGGTTAAGTCCGGGGAGCTGTTTTTT; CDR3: CASSYSGQVKSGELFF
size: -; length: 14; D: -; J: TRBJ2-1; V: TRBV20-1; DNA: TGCAGTGCTGGGGGCCGAGGGGGGGCCAATGAGCAGTTCTTC; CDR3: CSAGGRGGANEQFF